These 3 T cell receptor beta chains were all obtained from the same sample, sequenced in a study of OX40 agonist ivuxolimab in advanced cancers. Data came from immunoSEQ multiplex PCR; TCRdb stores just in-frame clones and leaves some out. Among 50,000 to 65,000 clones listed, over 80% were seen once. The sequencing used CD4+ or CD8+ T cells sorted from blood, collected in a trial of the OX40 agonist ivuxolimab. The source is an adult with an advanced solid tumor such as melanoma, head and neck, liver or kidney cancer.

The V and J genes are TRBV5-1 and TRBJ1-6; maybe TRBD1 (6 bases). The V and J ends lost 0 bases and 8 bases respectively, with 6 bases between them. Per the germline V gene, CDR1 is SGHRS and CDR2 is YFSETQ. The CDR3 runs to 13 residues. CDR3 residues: CASSLEGDSPLHF. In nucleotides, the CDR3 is TGCGCCAGCAGCTTGGAGGGGGATTCACCCCTCCACTTT.

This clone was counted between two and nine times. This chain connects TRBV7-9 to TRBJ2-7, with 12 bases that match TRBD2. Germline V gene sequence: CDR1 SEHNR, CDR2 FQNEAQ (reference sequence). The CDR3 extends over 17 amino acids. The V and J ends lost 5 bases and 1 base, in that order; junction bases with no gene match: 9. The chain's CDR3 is CASSPRLLAGGSYEQYF. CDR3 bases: TGTGCCAGCAGCCCGAGGCTCCTAGCGGGAGGGTCCTACGAGCAGTACTTC. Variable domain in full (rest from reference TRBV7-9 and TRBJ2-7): DTGVSQNPRHKITKRGQNVTFRCDPISEHNRLYWYRQTLGQGPEFLTYFQNEAQLEKSRLLSDRFSAERPKGSFSTLEIQRTEQGDSAMYLCASSPRLLAGGSYEQYFGPGTRLTVT.

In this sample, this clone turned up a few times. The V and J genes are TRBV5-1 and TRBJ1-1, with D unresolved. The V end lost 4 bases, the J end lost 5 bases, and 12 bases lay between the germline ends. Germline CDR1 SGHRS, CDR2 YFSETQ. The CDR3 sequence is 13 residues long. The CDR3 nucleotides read TGCGCCAGCAGCGAGAATCCGGGGACTGAAGCTTTCTTT. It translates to CASSENPGTEAFF.